A single count supports the clone carrying this T cell receptor beta chain. Its antigen is currently unknown. Among the 120 or so subjects of the validation cohort, separate from the approximately 660-subject first cohort, were the donors. Method: immunoSEQ multiplex PCR; TCRdb's copy keeps in-frame clones and lacks some. The sample holds roughly 150,000 clones, roughly 90% seen once. V was pared by 6 bases and J by 2 bases, with 4 bases of the junction left unmatched. CDR1 is MDHEN, CDR2 SYDVKM, per germline. The CDR3 has 13 amino acids. This entry comes from a study of cytomegalovirus exposure and HLA in healthy donors. About the research overall: The same platform was used for the 130 or so validation repertoires and the roughly 700 first-cohort repertoires, a later analysis reported. Study observations and caveats: Researchers counted around 150 TCR beta chains as cytomegalovirus-associated. A subsequent analysis found that TCR clusters from the first cohort also tended to co-occur in the 120 validation repertoires, with approximately 95% of cluster scores above 0.

The clonotype comes from a woman under 30 in good health and CMV-seropositive. The genes are TRBV28 and TRBJ2-7; the match to TRBD1 covers 7 bases. The sequenced material came from PBMCs. Here the CDR3 reads CASSRQGPYEQYF. The CDR3 DNA reads TGTGCCAGCAGCAGACAGGGTCCCTACGAGCAGTACTTC.